One sample yielded the 14 T cell receptor beta chains listed below, sequenced in a study of Ad26.COV2.S vaccination and SARS-CoV-2 variants. Treatment described: 15 to 20 received Ad26.COV2.S at low or high dose, single or two shots; roughly 5 received placebo; per-sample allocation not given. Samples came from day 63 after the first vaccine or placebo injection. Assay: immunoSEQ multiplex PCR; the TCRdb copy retains only in-frame clones and omits some. The sample shows about 350,000 clones, roughly 90% of them seen only once. The source material was peripheral blood, sampled in a trial of Ad26.COV2.S vaccine versus placebo. These receptor sequences come from a person aged 18 to 59 who received the Ad26.COV2.S COVID-19 vaccine or a placebo.

The chain combines TRBV11-2 with TRBJ2-5; D is uncertain. Trimming pared 2 bases from V and 6 bases from J, leaving 13 bases between. Germline lookup yields CDR1 SGHAT and CDR2 FQNNGV. The CDR3 contains 14 residues. The CDR3 region is CASSLQGPLQTQYF. The CDR3 DNA is TGTGCCAGCAGCTTACAAGGTCCTCTACAGACCCAGTACTTC.

V usage is TRBV5-8 and J usage is TRBJ2-7; 7 bases line up with TRBD2. The J segment lost 2 bases and the V segment lost 4 bases, leaving 6 bases of the junction unmatched. CDR3 length: 14 residues. Per germline, CDR1 SGHTS and CDR2 YDEGEE. The CDR3 loop is CASSPYSGAYEQYF. In DNA form, the CDR3 reads TGTGCCAGCAGCCCCTACAGCGGGGCCTACGAGCAGTACTTC.

The chain links TRBV7-9 to TRBJ1-1; D remains unclear. The CDR3 runs to 14 residues. CDR1 SEHNR and CDR2 FQNEAQ come from the germline V gene (reference sequence). V dropped 0 bases and J dropped 3 bases, with 8 bases sitting between them. The CDR3 is CASSLAGYDTEAFF. For the CDR3, the DNA is TGTGCCAGCAGCTTAGCAGGGTATGACACTGAAGCTTTCTTT.

The chain recombines TRBV18 with TRBJ2-1; 11 nucleotides agree with TRBD1. The V gene's germline CDR1 is KGHSH and CDR2 LQKENI. Unmatched junction bases numbered 8, after V lost 6 bases and J lost 7 bases. This CDR3 is 15 amino acids long. The CDR3 DNA follows: TGTGCCAGCTCTCAAGGACAGGGGGCTGGAAATGAGCAGTTCTTC. Encoded protein: CASSQGQGAGNEQFF.

The CDR3 region is CASSLGLSDTEAFF. In DNA, the CDR3 is TGTGCCAGCAGCTTGGGTCTCTCTGACACTGAAGCTTTCTTT. The rearrangement links TRBV5-4 to TRBJ1-1; D call uncertain. The CDR3 covers 14 residues. Per germline, CDR1 SGHNT and CDR2 YYREEE (reference sequence). With 0 bases removed from V and 3 bases from J, the gap between germline ends came to 9 bases.

This chain uses TRBV19 with TRBJ1-1; D is unresolved. The CDR3 runs to 14 residues. V lost 6 bases and J lost 0, with 11 bases in between. CDR1 and CDR2 from the germline V gene are LNHDA and SQIVND (reference sequence). CDR3 DNA: TGTGCCAGTAGCCTTCCGGGTGTGAACACTGAAGCTTTCTTT. It translates to CASSLPGVNTEAFF.

The V gene is TRBV4-3, the J gene TRBJ2-1, with 10 bases that match TRBD1. This CDR3 comprises 18 residues. V lost 4 bases, J lost 2 bases, and 11 bases stayed unmatched. Per germline, CDR1 LGHNA and CDR2 YSLEER. The CDR3 spells CASSPYFPGQGTYNEQFF. The CDR3 nucleotides are TGCGCCAGCAGCCCCTATTTCCCGGGACAGGGGACCTACAATGAGCAGTTCTTC.

There are a few counts of this clone. This chain joins TRBV7-9 and TRBJ2-7; the match to TRBD2 covers 9 bases. This CDR3 is built from 13 residues. Germline lookup yields CDR1 SEHNR and CDR2 FQNEAQ (reference sequence). V dropped 5 bases and J dropped 6; count of bases not matched to a gene: 5. The CDR3 is CASSRGTSFEQYF. The DNA for the CDR3 is TGTGCCAGCAGCAGGGGGACTAGCTTCGAGCAGTACTTC.

The CDR3 sequence: CASSVSQGTSGAYNEQFF. CDR3 sequence (DNA): TGTGCCAGCAGCGTTAGCCAGGGGACTAGCGGAGCCTACAATGAGCAGTTCTTC. The chain is built from TRBV9 and TRBJ2-1; 11 bases match TRBD2. The CDR3 sequence is 18 residues long. Unmatched junction bases numbered 9, after V lost 2 bases and J lost 2 bases. Germline-derived CDR1 and CDR2 are SGDLS and YYNGEE.

This chain joins TRBV24-1 and TRBJ2-1; D is perhaps TRBD1 (8 bases). V was trimmed by 5 bases and J by 8 bases, leaving 15 bases between them. CDR1 and CDR2 from the germline V gene are KGHDR and SFDVKD. The CDR3 totals 14 residues. Here the CDR3 DNA reads TGTGCCACCAGTGGACAGGGGAGGGGGGATGAGCAGTTCTTC. Amino acids: CATSGQGRGDEQFF.

CDR3 in amino acids: CATSDLQGKQFF. In nucleotides, the CDR3 is TGTGCCACCAGTGATTTACAGGGCAAGCAGTTCTTC. This chain connects TRBV24-1 to TRBJ2-1; D perhaps matches TRBD1 (6 bases). The CDR3 spans 12 residues. Looked up from germline, CDR1 is KGHDR and CDR2 is SFDVKD. V was clipped by 1 base and J by 11 bases, with 8 bases between them.

This clone was recorded only once. V gene TRBV4-3 combines with J gene TRBJ1-6, with D uncertain. The V gene's germline CDR1 is LGHNA and CDR2 YSLEER. The CDR3 has 16 amino acids. The V gene lost 0 bases and the J gene lost 9 bases, with 15 bases spanning the gap. CDR3 region: CASSQDRSSTGSPLHF. The CDR3 DNA follows: TGCGCCAGCAGCCAAGATCGGAGCTCCACCGGTTCACCCCTCCACTTT.

The chain joins TRBV11-3 to TRBJ2-3, with D possibly called TRBD1 or TRBD2 (5 bases each). The CDR3 has 13 amino acids. Germline V gene data show CDR1 as SGHNT and CDR2 as YENEEA. The V gene lost 1 base and the J gene lost 8 bases, with 10 bases spanning the gap. The CDR3 region is CASSLGGYATQYF. Here the CDR3 DNA reads TGTGCCAGCAGCTTAGGGGGGTACGCTACGCAGTATTTT.

The chain uses TRBV29-1 and TRBJ1-5; tentative D call: TRBD1 (5 bases). The length of the CDR3 is 15 residues. V was clipped by 7 bases and J by 10 bases, with 26 bases between them. Germline lookup yields CDR1 SQVTM and CDR2 ANQGSEA. The CDR3 DNA is TGCAGCGCCACTATTGGGGGGTCCCCGACACTACCCCAGCATTTT. Translating gives CSATIGGSPTLPQHF.